The 5 T cell receptor beta chains listed next were all sequenced from one sample in a study of shared clonotypes between healthy human individuals. Sequenced by immunoSEQ multiplex PCR; TCRdb stores in-frame clones only, minus some. The sample includes 550,000 to 750,000 clones, about 95% of them seen just once. CD45RO-negative cells were positively selected for CCR7, leaving out terminally differentiated effector memory CD45RA+ cells. The sequencing sample was made of naive CD8+ T cells sorted from blood. The receptors were sampled from a woman in her twenties or thirties in good health.

The rearrangement links TRBV7-8 to TRBJ2-1, with TRBD2 identical over 8 bases. With 4 bases clipped from V and 0 bases from J, the junction kept 8 bases outside the gene matches. Germline V gene sequence: CDR1 SGHVS, CDR2 FQNEAQ. This CDR3 comprises 17 residues. The DNA of the CDR3 is TGTGCCAGCAGCTCGACTAGCGCTTGGAACTCCTACAATGAGCAGTTCTTC. Amino acids: CASSSTSAWNSYNEQFF.

This rearrangement joins TRBV7-8 to TRBJ1-1, with 11 bases lining up with TRBD1. The ends lost 6 bases at V and 3 bases at J; junction bases unmatched: 12. CDR3 length: 17 amino acids. Looked up from germline, CDR1 is SGHVS and CDR2 is FQNEAQ. CDR3 sequence reads: CASSQAGTGGRYTEAFF. In nucleotides, the CDR3 is TGTGCCAGCAGTCAAGCGGGGACAGGGGGACGGTACACTGAAGCTTTCTTT.

V usage is TRBV7-6 and J usage is TRBJ2-5; TRBD1 is a possible D gene (5 bases). CDR1 SGHVS and CDR2 FNYEAQ come from the germline V gene. The CDR3 extends over 18 amino acids. V lost 0 bases to trimming and J lost 1 base, with 18 bases between them. DNA for the CDR3: TGTGCCAGCAGCTTAGCGGGGCCCGCGTTGGGGCCCCAAGAGACCCAGTACTTC. Translated, it gives CASSLAGPALGPQETQYF.

The genes are TRBV5-1 and TRBJ2-2; 11 positions agree with TRBD2. The V segment lost 4 bases and the J segment 6 bases; nucleotides outside the gene matches: 11. There are 17 residues in the CDR3. The germline CDR1 and CDR2 sequences are SGHRS and YFSETQ. CDR3 amino acids: CASSRTLAGAISGELFF. The CDR3 DNA reads as TGCGCCAGCAGCCGGACACTAGCGGGAGCGATATCCGGGGAGCTGTTTTTT.

This chain uses TRBV7-8 with TRBJ2-7, with D possibly matching TRBD1 (6 bases). Germline V gives CDR1 SGHVS, CDR2 FQNEAQ. This CDR3 comprises 16 residues. V dropped 0 bases and J dropped 2 bases, with 14 bases sitting between them. The DNA for the CDR3 is TGTGCCAGCAGCTTAGCGCGGACAGTTGGGCCCTACGAGCAGTACTTC. Translating gives CASSLARTVGPYEQYF.